The next 30 T cell receptor beta chains were all read from a single sample in a study of CD8 T cells in ankylosing spondylitis. TCRdb re-derived calls from the 5' RACE reads in MiXCR, one entry per CDR3 protein. This sample yields approximately 350,000 distinct CDR3 sequences, of which roughly 20% are seen a single time; roughly 14% belongs to the top ten. The sample consisted of blood, either unsorted or a sorted T cell fraction (not recorded which). These receptors all stem from a male donor with ankylosing spondylitis or in good health (not recorded which).

The chain joins TRBV29-1 to TRBJ2-2, with TRBD2 matching over 7 bases. Germline V CDR1 and CDR2: SQVTM, ANQGSEA. The CDR3 contains 14 residues. J was trimmed by 4 bases and V by 3 bases; bases with no gene match: 5. CDR3 region: CSVDGEGRTGELFF. The DNA for the CDR3 is TGCAGCGTTGACGGGGAGGGTCGCACCGGGGAGCTGTTTTTT.

The J gene is TRBJ2-7, the V gene TRBV28; 7 bases map to TRBD2. Trimming cost V 7 bases and J 1 base; bases outside gene matches: 13. The CDR3 spans 16 residues. The germline gives CDR1 MDHEN, CDR2 SYDVKM. In DNA form, the CDR3 reads TGTGCCAGCACCTTCCCAGCGGGGTCCCCATCCTACGAGCAGTACTTC. This codes for CASTFPAGSPSYEQYF.

This clonotype was recorded a few times. V is TRBV27 and J is TRBJ2-7, with D perhaps TRBD2 (5 bases). There are 15 residues in the CDR3. Germline CDR1 MNHEY, CDR2 SMNVEV (reference sequence). Trimming cost V 3 bases and J 0 bases, with 12 bases left between them. The CDR3: CASSFRTGSSYEQYF. The CDR3 bases are TGTGCCAGCAGTTTCAGGACGGGAAGCTCCTACGAGCAGTACTTC.

V and J are TRBV19 and TRBJ2-1, with 8 bases matching TRBD2. Germline CDR1 LNHDA, CDR2 SQIVND (reference sequence). The CDR3 spans 14 residues. V was clipped by 3 bases and J by 9 bases; unmatched bases: 7. CDR3 nucleotide sequence: TGTGCCAGTAGTATGGTGGGACTAGGGGTTGAGCAGTTCTTC. Amino acids: CASSMVGLGVEQFF.

In its sample, this clonotype was seen many times. The rearrangement joins TRBV12-3 or TRBV12-4 to TRBJ2-5; D is unclear. CDR3 length: 13 amino acids. V was trimmed by 3 bases and J by 7 bases, leaving 12 bases between them. The CDR3 DNA is TGTGCCAGCAGTTTGTCCCTGGATGGGACCCAGTACTTC. Translation gives CASSLSLDGTQYF.

This chain uses TRBV20-1 with TRBJ2-5; a possible D gene is TRBD1 (5 bases). The germline V gene has CDR1 DFQATT and CDR2 SNEGSKA (reference sequence). V shed 2 bases and J shed 5 bases, with 18 bases lying between them. The CDR3 contains 15 residues. The CDR3 DNA follows: TGCAGTGCTAGATCCCGGGCAGGGTGGTTTGAGACCCAGTACTTC. This encodes CSARSRAGWFETQYF.

A few counts support this clonotype. V usage is TRBV11-2 and J usage is TRBJ1-1; 9 bases line up with TRBD1. The germline CDR1 and CDR2 sequences are SGHAT and FQNNGV. CDR3 length equals 16 residues. After removal of 1 base from V and 3 bases from J, the junction contained 6 bases not matched to a gene. This CDR3 reads CASSLGVDRGYTEAFF. CDR3 in DNA: TGTGCCAGCAGCTTAGGGGTAGACAGGGGGTACACTGAAGCTTTCTTT.

This chain joins TRBV7-9 and TRBJ2-7; TRBD2 aligns across 12 bases. CDR1 SEHNR and CDR2 FQNEAQ come from the germline V gene (reference sequence). Unmatched junction bases numbered 9, after V lost 5 bases and J lost 4 bases. CDR3 length equals 16 residues. CDR3 nucleotide sequence: TGTGCCAGCAGCCCTAGGACTAGCGGGGCAAGATACGAGCAGTACTTC. Translated: CASSPRTSGARYEQYF.

The rearrangement uses TRBV5-5 and TRBJ2-7, with 7 bases lining up with TRBD2. The CDR3 is 12 residues long. The V gene's germline CDR1 is SGHKS and CDR2 YYEKEE (reference sequence). Germline trimming cut 8 bases from V and 6 bases from J; bases unmatched to any gene: 8. CDR3 in DNA: TGTGCCAGGTGCGGGGGTCGAGGCGAGCAGTACTTC. Amino acid sequence: CARCGGRGEQYF.

The CDR3 DNA is TGCAGCGTTGAAGATTTAGATAACACTGAAGCTTTCTTT. It specifies CSVEDLDNTEAFF. The V call is TRBV29-1, the J call TRBJ1-1, with D uncertain. CDR1 is SQVTM and CDR2 is ANQGSEA in the germline V gene. V was shortened by 0 bases and J by 2 bases, with 7 bases between the two germline ends. The CDR3 runs to 13 residues. Filled out from reference TRBV29-1 and TRBJ1-1, the complete variable domain reads SAVISQKPSRDICQRGTSLTIQCQVDSQVTMMFWYRQQPGQSLTLIATANQGSEATYESGFVIDKFPISRPNLTFSTLTVSNMSPEDSSIYLCSVEDLDNTEAFFGQGTRLTVV.

V is TRBV15 and J is TRBJ1-1; D uncertain. The CDR3 is made up of 13 amino acids. With 6 bases removed from V and 1 base from J, the gap between germline ends came to 9 bases. The germline V gene encodes CDR1 LNHNV and CDR2 YYDKDF (reference sequence). CDR3 sequence (DNA): TGTGCCACCAGTGGAGAAGGGAACACTGAAGCTTTCTTT. Protein: CATSGEGNTEAFF. The variable domain in full, completed from reference TRBV15 and TRBJ1-1, reads DAMVIQNPRYQVTQFGKPVTLSCSQTLNHNVMYWYQQKSSQAPKLLFHYYDKDFNNEADTPDNFQSRRPNTSFCFLDIRSPGLGDTAMYLCATSGEGNTEAFFGQGTRLTVV.

The rearrangement uses TRBV7-8 and TRBJ2-5; 7 bases are a match to TRBD2. Losses at the gene ends were 0 bases for V and 9 bases for J; bases not matched to a gene: 16. The germline V gene encodes CDR1 SGHVS and CDR2 FQNEAQ. This CDR3 is built from 17 residues. CDR3 coding DNA: TGTGCCAGCAGCTTAGCGCAGGGACTACTAAGAGAATGGGCCCAGTACTTC. Protein: CASSLAQGLLREWAQYF. Drawing the rest from reference TRBV7-8 and TRBJ2-5, the complete variable domain is GAGVSQSPRYKVAKRGQDVALRCDPISGHVSLFWYQQALGQGPEFLTYFQNEAQLDKSGLPSDRFFAERPEGSVSTLKIQRTQQEDSAVYLCASSLAQGLLREWAQYFGPGTRLLVL.

In this sample, this clonotype turned up a few times. The J gene is TRBJ2-7, the V gene TRBV3-2. TRBV3-2 is designated a pseudogene. The length of the CDR3 is 15 residues. The CDR3 DNA follows: TGTGCCAGCAGCTCGGACCCTAGGATGGTCTACGAGCAGTACTTC. It codes for CASSSDPRMVYEQYF.

This clonotype was found a few times. The chain joins TRBV7-2 to TRBJ2-3; 15 positions agree with TRBD2. Trimming at V came to 4 bases and at J to 4 bases, leaving 6 bases not matched to a gene. This CDR3 comprises 17 residues. Germline CDR1 is SGHTA and CDR2 is FQGNSA. The CDR3 sequence: CASSWTSGGARPDTQYF. In DNA form, the CDR3 reads TGTGCCAGCAGCTGGACTAGCGGGGGGGCACGACCAGATACGCAGTATTTT.

In its sample, this clonotype was seen a few times. V gene TRBV6-5 combines with J gene TRBJ2-7; D is perhaps TRBD1 or TRBD2 (6 bases each). Trimming took off 2 bases at V and 4 bases at J, with 24 bases between the two ends. Germline V gene lookup returns CDR1 MNHEY and CDR2 SVGAGI. CDR3 size: 18 residues. CDR3 loop: CASSYLDRTGRGFYEQYF. The DNA of the CDR3 is TGTGCCAGCAGTTACCTCGACAGGACCGGGAGAGGTTTTTACGAGCAGTACTTC.

The DNA of the CDR3 is TGTGCCAGCAGCGCAGGGCCCACCACCTACGAGCAGTACTTC. Amino acid sequence: CASSAGPTTYEQYF. The chain combines TRBV6-1 with TRBJ2-7; tentatively, D is TRBD1 (5 bases). Trimming took 6 bases from V and 2 from J, leaving 14 bases between them. Germline CDR1 reads MNHNS; CDR2 reads SASEGT. The CDR3 has 14 residues.

This chain links TRBV4-2 with TRBJ2-7; perhaps TRBD1 as D (6 bases). V lost 0 bases, J lost 5 bases, and 23 bases lay in between. Germline CDR1 LGHNA, CDR2 YNFKEQ. The CDR3 contains 18 residues. CDR3 coding DNA: TGTGCCAGCAGCCAAGATAGGGACATAAGCTTTGGTTCCCACGAGCAGTACTTC. Its translation is CASSQDRDISFGSHEQYF.

The chain combines TRBV6-1 with TRBJ2-5; tentative D call: TRBD1 (6 bases). Germline V gives CDR1 MNHNS, CDR2 SASEGT. The V gene lost 6 bases and the J gene lost 1 base, with 15 bases spanning the gap. CDR3 length: 15 residues. Written as DNA, the CDR3 is TGTGCCAGCAGAGGGACATCAGGGGTCCAAGAGACCCAGTACTTC. This translates into CASRGTSGVQETQYF.

The chain couples TRBV4-1 to TRBJ2-7, with a tentative D call TRBD2 (6 bases). Germline CDR1 MGHRA, CDR2 YSYEKL. The CDR3 is 15 amino acids. V was pared by 5 bases and J by 5 bases, with 19 bases between. The CDR3 sequence is CASSGAGLTPNEQYF. The CDR3, as DNA: TGCGCCAGCAGCGGTGCGGGGCTAACCCCCAACGAGCAGTACTTC.

The chain couples TRBV5-1 to TRBJ2-1; D remains unclear. V dropped 1 base and J dropped 8 bases, with 16 bases sitting between them. Germline values: CDR1 SGHRS, CDR2 YFSETQ. The CDR3 covers 15 residues. The CDR3 region has the DNA TGCGCCAGCAGCTTGTGGGCGAACCCTGGCGATGAGCAGTTCTTC. The encoded protein is CASSLWANPGDEQFF. Full variable domain (missing parts from reference TRBV5-1 and TRBJ2-1): KAGVTQTPRYLIKTRGQQVTLSCSPISGHRSVSWYQQTPGQGLQFLFEYFSETQRNKGNFPGRFSGRQFSNSRSEMNVSTLELGDSALYLCASSLWANPGDEQFFGPGTRLTVL.

V is TRBV9 and J is TRBJ2-3; tentatively, D is TRBD2 (7 bases). Trimming removed 4 bases at V and 4 bases at J, with 19 bases between. The CDR3 totals 16 residues. CDR1 and CDR2 (germline): SGDLS, YYNGEE. Here the CDR3 reads CASSPGGGAIPDTQYF. In DNA, the CDR3 is TGTGCCAGCAGCCCCGGAGGGGGGGCTATACCAGATACGCAGTATTTT.

The genes are TRBV9 and TRBJ2-6; no firm D call. In germline, CDR1 is SGDLS, CDR2 YYNGEE. The CDR3 contains 16 residues. V shed 0 bases and J shed 2 bases, with 9 bases lying between them. The CDR3 spells CASSVGVGTGANVLTF. CDR3 nucleotides: TGTGCCAGCAGCGTAGGAGTGGGAACTGGGGCCAACGTCCTGACTTTC. Supplemented by reference TRBV9 and TRBJ2-6, the full variable domain reads DSGVTQTPKHLITATGQRVTLRCSPRSGDLSVYWYQQSLDQGLQFLIQYYNGEERAKGNILERFSAQQFPDLHSELNLSSLELGDSALYFCASSVGVGTGANVLTFGAGSRLTVL.

The chain carries TRBV27 and TRBJ2-7; D possibly corresponds to TRBD2 (7 bases). Germline V gene lookup returns CDR1 MNHEY and CDR2 SMNVEV (reference sequence). V was pared by 2 bases and J by 3 bases, with 14 bases between. The CDR3 length is 15 residues. For the CDR3, the DNA is TGTGCCAGCAGTTTAAGGGGGGGATCCCTCTACGAGCAGTACTTC. Amino acid sequence: CASSLRGGSLYEQYF.

The chain couples TRBV18 to TRBJ2-1; D may match TRBD1 or TRBD2 (5 bases each). The CDR3 runs to 18 residues. In germline, CDR1 is KGHSH, CDR2 LQKENI. Trimming removed 4 bases at V and 1 base at J, with 20 bases between. Here the CDR3 reads CASSLATSLGESYNEQFF. In nucleotides, the CDR3 is TGTGCCAGCTCACTCGCGACCAGTCTAGGGGAGTCCTACAATGAGCAGTTCTTC.

The V and J genes are TRBV28 and TRBJ1-1; tentatively, D is TRBD1 (5 bases). This CDR3 has 14 residues. The V and J ends lost 6 bases and 4 bases respectively, with 15 bases between them. CDR1 is MDHEN, CDR2 SYDVKM, per germline. The CDR3: CASRSGRPSTEAFF. The CDR3 bases are TGTGCCAGCAGGTCGGGACGCCCGTCCACTGAAGCTTTCTTT.

This clonotype was seen many times. V is TRBV29-1 and J is TRBJ2-7, with 7 bases identical to TRBD2. Germline V gene lookup returns CDR1 SQVTM and CDR2 ANQGSEA. CDR3 length equals 14 residues. J gave up 0 bases and V 1 base, and 3 bases lay outside the gene matches. The CDR3 loop is CSVEGRGSSYEQYF. In DNA form, the CDR3 reads TGCAGCGTTGAAGGGCGGGGGAGCTCCTACGAGCAGTACTTC.

The chain carries TRBV5-1 and TRBJ2-2, with 8 bases aligning to TRBD1. Unmatched junction bases numbered 9, after V lost 5 bases and J lost 0 bases. The CDR3 consists of 17 residues. Germline CDR1 and CDR2: SGHRS and YFSETQ. CDR3 nucleotide sequence: TGCGCCAGCAGATTCCACCGACAGGGGACGAACACCGGGGAGCTGTTTTTT. Translation gives CASRFHRQGTNTGELFF.

V and J are TRBV29-1 and TRBJ2-2; D is perhaps TRBD1 (6 bases). The V gene's germline CDR1 is SQVTM and CDR2 ANQGSEA. The V gene lost 1 base and the J gene lost 3 bases, with 12 bases spanning the gap. There are 15 residues in the CDR3. CDR3 nucleotides: TGCAGCGTTGAAGTAGCAGGGGTAGACACCGGGGAGCTGTTTTTT. It yields the protein CSVEVAGVDTGELFF.

This sequence joins TRBV12-3 or TRBV12-4 and TRBJ2-5; D ambiguous. Trimming cost V 5 bases and J 1 base, with 14 bases left between them. The CDR3 consists of 15 residues. Here the CDR3 reads CASSQETGIQETQYF. The CDR3 DNA follows: TGTGCCAGCAGTCAAGAGACGGGCATCCAAGAGACCCAGTACTTC.

V usage is TRBV12-3 or TRBV12-4 and J usage is TRBJ1-2; the match to TRBD1 covers 7 bases. CDR3 length: 14 amino acids. V shed 2 bases, J shed 3 bases, and the junction held 3 bases outside the gene matches. The CDR3 sequence: CASSLKGQHYGYTF. DNA for the CDR3: TGTGCCAGCAGTTTAAAGGGACAGCACTATGGCTACACCTTC.